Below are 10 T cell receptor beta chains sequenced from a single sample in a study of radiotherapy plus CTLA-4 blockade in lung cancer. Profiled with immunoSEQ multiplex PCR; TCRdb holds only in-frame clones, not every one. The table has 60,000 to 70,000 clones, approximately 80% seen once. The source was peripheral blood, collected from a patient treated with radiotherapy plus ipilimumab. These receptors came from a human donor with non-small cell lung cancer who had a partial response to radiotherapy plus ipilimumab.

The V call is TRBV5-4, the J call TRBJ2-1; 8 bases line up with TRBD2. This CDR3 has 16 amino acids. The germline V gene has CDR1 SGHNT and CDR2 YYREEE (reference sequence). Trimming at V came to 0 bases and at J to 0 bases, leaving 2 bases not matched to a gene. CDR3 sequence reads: CASSLVSGNSYNEQFF. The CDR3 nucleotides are TGTGCCAGCAGCTTGGTTAGCGGGAACTCCTACAATGAGCAGTTCTTC.

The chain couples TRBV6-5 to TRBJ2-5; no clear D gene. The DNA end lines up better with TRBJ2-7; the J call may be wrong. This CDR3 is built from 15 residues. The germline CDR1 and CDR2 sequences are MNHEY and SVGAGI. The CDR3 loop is CASSYSSAYSYEQYF. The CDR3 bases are TGTGCCAGCAGTTACTCGAGTGCGTACTCCTACGAGCAGTACTTC.

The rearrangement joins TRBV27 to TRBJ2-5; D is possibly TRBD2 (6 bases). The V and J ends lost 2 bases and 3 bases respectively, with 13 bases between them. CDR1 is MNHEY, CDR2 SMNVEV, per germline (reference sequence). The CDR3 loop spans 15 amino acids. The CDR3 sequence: CASSLLARGEETQYF. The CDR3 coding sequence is TGTGCCAGCAGTTTACTAGCGCGGGGTGAAGAGACCCAGTACTTC.

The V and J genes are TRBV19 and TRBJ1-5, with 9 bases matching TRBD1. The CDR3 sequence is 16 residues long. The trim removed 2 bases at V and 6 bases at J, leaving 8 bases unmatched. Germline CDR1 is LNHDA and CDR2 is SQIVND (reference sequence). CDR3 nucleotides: TGTGCCAGTAGTATACCGACAGGGGGTGGGCGTCAGCCCCAGCATTTT. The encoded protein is CASSIPTGGGRQPQHF. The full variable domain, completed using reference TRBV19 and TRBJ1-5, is DGGITQSPKYLFRKEGQNVTLSCEQNLNHDAMYWYRQDPGQGLRLIYYSQIVNDFQKGDIAEGYSVSREKKESFPLTVTSAQKNPTAFYLCASSIPTGGGRQPQHFGDGTRLSIL.

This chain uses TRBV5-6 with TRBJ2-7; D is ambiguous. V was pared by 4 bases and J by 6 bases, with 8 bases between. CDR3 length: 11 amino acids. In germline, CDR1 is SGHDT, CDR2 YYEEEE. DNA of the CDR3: TGTGCCAGCAGCCTCTACAGCGAGCAGTACTTC. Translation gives CASSLYSEQYF.

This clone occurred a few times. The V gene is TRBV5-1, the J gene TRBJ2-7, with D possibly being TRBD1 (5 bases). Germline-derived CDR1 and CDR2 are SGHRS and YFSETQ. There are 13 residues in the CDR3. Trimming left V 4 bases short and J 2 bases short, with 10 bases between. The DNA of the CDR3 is TGCGCCAGCAGCCTGGACAACCCCTACGAGCAGTACTTC. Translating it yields CASSLDNPYEQYF.

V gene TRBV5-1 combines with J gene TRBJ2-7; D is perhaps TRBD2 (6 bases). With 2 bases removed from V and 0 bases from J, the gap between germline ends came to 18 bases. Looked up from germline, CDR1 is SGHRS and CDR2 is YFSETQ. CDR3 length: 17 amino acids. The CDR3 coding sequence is TGCGCCAGCAGCTTTGCAGCGGGCCTACAGTACTCCTACGAGCAGTACTTC. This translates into CASSFAAGLQYSYEQYF.

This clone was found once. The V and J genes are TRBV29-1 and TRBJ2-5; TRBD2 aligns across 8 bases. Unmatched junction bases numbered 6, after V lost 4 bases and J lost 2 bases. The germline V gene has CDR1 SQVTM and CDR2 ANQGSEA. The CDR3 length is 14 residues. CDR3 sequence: CSVVVAGLQETQYF. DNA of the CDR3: TGCAGCGTTGTGGTAGCGGGGCTGCAAGAGACCCAGTACTTC.

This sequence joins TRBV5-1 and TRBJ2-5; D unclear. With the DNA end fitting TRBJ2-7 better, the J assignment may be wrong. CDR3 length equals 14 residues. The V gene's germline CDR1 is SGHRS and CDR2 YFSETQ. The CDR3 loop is CASSRSPSSYEQYF. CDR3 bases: TGCGCCAGCAGCCGCTCGCCGAGCTCCTACGAGCAGTACTTC.

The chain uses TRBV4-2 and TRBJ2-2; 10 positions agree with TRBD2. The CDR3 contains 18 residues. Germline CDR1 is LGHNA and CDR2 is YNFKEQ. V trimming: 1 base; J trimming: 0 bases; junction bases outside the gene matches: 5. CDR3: CASSQVTSGVTNTGELFF. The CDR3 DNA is TGTGCCAGCAGCCAAGTAACTAGCGGGGTCACGAACACCGGGGAGCTGTTTTTT.